Each of the 8 T cell receptor beta chains below was sequenced from the same sample in a study of shared clonotypes between healthy human individuals. Some clones are missing from TCRdb's copy, which holds only in-frame ones; the method was immunoSEQ multiplex PCR. Altogether around 990,000 clones are present, 70% to 85% being singletons, with the ten largest covering over 0.8%. Specimen: memory CD4+ T cells from PBMCs. Subset here: CD45RA-negative fraction. Receptor source: a man aged 18 to 30 in good health. Some clones in this sample may be carry-over from other donors' samples.

V usage is TRBV20-1 and J usage is TRBJ2-5; no reliable D call. Trimming removed 5 bases from V and 6 bases from J, with 7 bases in between. Germline CDR1 is DFQATT and CDR2 is SNEGSKA (reference sequence). The CDR3 sequence is 10 residues long. The CDR3 sequence: CSAEKKTQYF. The CDR3 DNA is TGCAGTGCTGAGAAGAAGACCCAGTACTTC.

This sequence joins TRBV5-1 and TRBJ2-1; the D is unclear. Deletions cut 0 bases from V and 0 bases from J, with 10 bases between. The CDR3 is 16 residues long. Germline V gene lookup returns CDR1 SGHRS and CDR2 YFSETQ. CDR3 sequence reads: CASSLDVSYSYNEQFF. The CDR3 DNA is TGCGCCAGCAGCTTGGATGTGAGTTACTCCTACAATGAGCAGTTCTTC.

With regard to this clone: Within the sample, other DNA sequences also encode this same CDR3. The CDR3 loop is CASSQDRQGGEKLFF. Written as DNA, the CDR3 is TGCGCCAGCAGCCAAGATAGGCAGGGCGGGGAAAAACTGTTTTTT. The chain uses TRBV4-3 and TRBJ1-4, with D tentatively TRBD1 (5 bases). Trimming stripped 0 bases from V and 8 bases from J, with 13 bases between. Germline lookup yields CDR1 LGHNA and CDR2 YSLEER. The CDR3 contains 15 residues.

A remark on this clone: Germline is not matched at one junction end, which may reflect a read error. The chain employs TRBV29-1 and TRBJ1-1; 10 bases fit TRBD1. The CDR3 has 12 residues. Germline V gene lookup returns CDR1 SQVTM and CDR2 ANQGSEA. The CDR3 sequence: CGVGGQGIEAFF. CDR3 DNA sequence: TGCGGCGTTGGGGGACAGGGGATCGAAGCTTTCTTT.

CDR3 nucleotide sequence: TGTGCCAGCAGTCCGCACCGGGACAGGGCGGAGACCCAGTACTTC. Protein sequence: CASSPHRDRAETQYF. The V call is TRBV27, the J call TRBJ2-5, with 9 bases fitting TRBD1. CDR3 size: 15 residues. The J segment lost 5 bases and the V segment lost 5 bases, leaving 9 bases of the junction unmatched. CDR1 MNHEY and CDR2 SMNVEV come from the germline V gene (reference sequence).

This chain connects TRBV4-2 to TRBJ2-1; TRBD2 might be the D (5 bases). Germline V lookup: CDR1 LGHNA, CDR2 YNFKEQ. The CDR3 spans 15 residues. With 7 bases removed from V and 0 bases from J, the gap between germline ends came to 13 bases. CDR3 amino acids: CASTEGPSSYNEQFF. The DNA of the CDR3 is TGTGCCAGCACAGAGGGCCCCAGCTCCTACAATGAGCAGTTCTTC.

The J gene is TRBJ1-4, the V gene TRBV5-1; no firm D call. Trimming removed 4 bases at V and 6 bases at J, with 22 bases between. Germline lookup yields CDR1 SGHRS and CDR2 YFSETQ. This CDR3 contains 17 residues. The CDR3 DNA sequence: TGCGCCAGCAGCCGGGCTGCCGGGCCTCTCCGACATGAAAAACTGTTTTTT. Protein sequence: CASSRAAGPLRHEKLFF.

The chain recombines TRBV28 with TRBJ2-2, with 10 bases that match TRBD1. Germline V CDR1 and CDR2: MDHEN, SYDVKM. CDR3 length equals 15 residues. Trimming at V came to 6 bases and at J to 0 bases, leaving 1 base not matched to a gene. Written as DNA, the CDR3 is TGTGCCAGCAGGACAGGGGGCCCGAACACCGGGGAGCTGTTTTTT. Protein sequence: CASRTGGPNTGELFF.